Listed below are T cell receptor beta chains from one sample, sequenced in a study. One entry per CDR3 protein results from TCRdb running MiXCR on the 5' RACE reads. The sample consists of about 5,300 distinct CDR3 sequences, roughly a third of them appearing once. The specimen sequenced was memory CD4+ T cells sorted from blood. The receptors here all came from a female donor with breast cancer. The CDR3 runs from the conserved cysteine through the conserved F or W. Fields, in order: D gene, J gene, V gene, clone size, CDR3 protein, CDR3 DNA. The D gene is left open where the match is weak. Sizes are listed as once, few or many counts, or a class when the clone is expanded.

d_call: TRBD1
j_call: TRBJ2-5
v_call: TRBV5-1
clone_size: medium-sized
cdr3_aa: CASRGTGGQETQYF
cdr3_nt: TGCGCCAGCAGGGGGACAGGGGGCCAAGAGACCCAGTACTTC

d_call: -
j_call: TRBJ2-7
v_call: TRBV6-1
clone_size: few
cdr3_aa: CASSGAHGNTYEQYF
cdr3_nt: TGTGCCAGCAGTGGTGCACATGGGAATACCTACGAGCAGTACTTC

d_call: -
j_call: TRBJ1-3
v_call: TRBV7-2
clone_size: many
cdr3_aa: CASSRTRPGNTIYF
cdr3_nt: TGTGCCAGCAGCAGGACACGTCCCGGAAACACCATATATTTT